The 8 T cell receptor beta chains below were found in one sample sequenced in a study of blood T cell repertoires in COVID-19. Sequencing was performed with immunoSEQ multiplex PCR; in TCRdb, only in-frame clones are kept and a portion is missing. The profile shows about 120,000 clones, 85% to 90% of them singletons. Sequencing was performed on peripheral blood. These receptors came from a man between 65 and 85 years old who had recovered from COVID-19.

The chain uses TRBV3-1 (or the pseudogene TRBV3-2) and TRBJ1-6, with a tentative D call TRBD1 (5 bases). The V and J ends lost 4 bases and 5 bases respectively, with 9 bases between them. Looked up from germline, CDR1 is LGHDT and CDR2 is YNNKEL (reference sequence). The CDR3 loop spans 14 amino acids. The DNA for the CDR3 is TGTGCCAGCAGCCCCCGACAGCATAATTCACCCCTCCACTTT. It specifies CASSPRQHNSPLHF.

V is TRBV29-1 and J is TRBJ2-1; 7 bases line up with TRBD1. The CDR3 is 13 amino acids. V was clipped by 4 bases and J by 4 bases; unmatched bases: 4. Germline assignment: CDR1 SQVTM and CDR2 ANQGSEA. This chain's CDR3 is CSVGDSRYNEQFF. CDR3 bases: TGCAGCGTTGGGGACAGCCGATACAATGAGCAGTTCTTC.

The genes are TRBV6-5 and TRBJ1-1, with TRBD1 as a possible D gene (5 bases). V was clipped by 4 bases and J by 1 base, with 7 bases between them. The CDR3 totals 13 residues. CDR1 and CDR2 from the germline V gene are MNHEY and SVGAGI. CDR3 loop: CASSWGGNTEAFF. For the CDR3, the DNA is TGTGCCAGCAGTTGGGGCGGGAACACTGAAGCTTTCTTT.

In this sample, this clone turned up a few times. This chain uses TRBV19 with TRBJ1-5; D may be TRBD1 (5 bases). The CDR3 consists of 18 residues. Trimming removed 3 bases from V and 3 bases from J, with 21 bases in between. The germline V gene has CDR1 LNHDA and CDR2 SQIVND (reference sequence). CDR3 in amino acids: CASSIGLLGGRDNQPQHF. The CDR3 nucleotides are TGTGCCAGTAGTATCGGCCTGTTGGGGGGGAGAGACAATCAGCCCCAGCATTTT.

J is TRBJ2-2 and V is TRBV5-1; D might be TRBD1 (6 bases). Germline CDR1 reads SGHRS; CDR2 reads YFSETQ. The CDR3 runs 17 residues. V lost 0 bases, J lost 3 bases, and 15 bases lay in between. CDR3 bases: TGCGCCAGCAGCTTGGGCCCCTCACAGGGTTACACCGGGGAGCTGTTTTTT. As protein: CASSLGPSQGYTGELFF.

The rearrangement uses TRBV5-1 and TRBJ1-2; 9 bases agree with TRBD1. The CDR3 is 14 amino acids. The V and J ends lost 0 bases and 6 bases, in that order; junction bases with no gene match: 3. CDR1 SGHRS and CDR2 YFSETQ come from the germline V gene. CDR3 sequence: CASSLGQGEDGYTF. CDR3 DNA sequence: TGCGCCAGCAGCTTGGGACAGGGGGAGGATGGCTACACCTTC.

The chain joins TRBV4-2 to TRBJ2-2, with 9 bases matching TRBD2. This CDR3 region has 18 residues. The germline CDR1 and CDR2 sequences are LGHNA and YNFKEQ. V dropped 0 bases and J dropped 4; count of bases not matched to a gene: 9. The CDR3 reads CASSQDGASGALTGELFF. Here the CDR3 DNA reads TGTGCCAGCAGCCAAGATGGGGCTAGCGGGGCCCTCACCGGGGAGCTGTTTTTT.

This rearrangement joins TRBV7-9 to TRBJ2-5; 11 bases are shared with TRBD1. Germline-derived CDR1 and CDR2 are SEHNR and FQNEAQ (reference sequence). The V and J ends lost 1 base and 5 bases, in that order; junction bases with no gene match: 9. The CDR3 sequence is 17 residues long. In DNA form, the CDR3 reads TGTGCCAGCAGCTTAGTCCCAGGACAGGGGGCTTGGGAGACCCAGTACTTC. This gives the protein CASSLVPGQGAWETQYF.